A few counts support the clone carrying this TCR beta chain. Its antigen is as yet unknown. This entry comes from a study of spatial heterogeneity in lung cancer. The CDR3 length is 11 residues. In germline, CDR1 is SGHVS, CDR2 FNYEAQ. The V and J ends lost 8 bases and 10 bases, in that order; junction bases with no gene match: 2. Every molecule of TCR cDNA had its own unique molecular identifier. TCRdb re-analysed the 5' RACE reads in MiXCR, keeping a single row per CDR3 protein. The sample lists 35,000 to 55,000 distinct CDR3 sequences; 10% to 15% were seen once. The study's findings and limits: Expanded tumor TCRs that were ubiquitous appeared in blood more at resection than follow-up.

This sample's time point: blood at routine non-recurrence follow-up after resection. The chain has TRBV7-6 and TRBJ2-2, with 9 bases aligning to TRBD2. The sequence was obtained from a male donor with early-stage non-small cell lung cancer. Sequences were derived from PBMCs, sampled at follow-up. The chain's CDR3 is CASGTSKELFF. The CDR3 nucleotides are TGTGCCAGCGGGACTAGCAAGGAGCTGTTTTTT.